This T cell receptor beta chain was found in a study of CD8 T cells in Susac syndrome (dated by TCRdb to about 2019). With regard to the full study: Of the Susac syndrome patients who were sequenced, about eight were in clinical remission while roughly 6 had clinically active disease. At blood withdrawal, Susac syndrome patients were therapy-naive, treated with corticosteroids (with IVIg additionally given to some), or treated with IVIg alone. Repertoire sequencing was used to test whether CD8+ T cell activation and differentiation in Susac syndrome was antigen driven. Results and caveats for the whole study, not just this receptor: No clonal expansion was detected in the CD4+ T cell repertoire of Susac syndrome patients. The number of individuals in the TCR sequencing and HLA analysis was recognized as being relatively small.

High-throughput TCR beta sequencing profiled peripheral blood CD8+ and CD4+ T cells from healthy donors, Susac syndrome patients and multiple sclerosis patients. Susac syndrome patients met recently defined diagnostic criteria for definite or probable disease. Bulk CD8+ and CD4+ T cells were purified magnetically by negative isolation, whereas CD8+ TEMRA cells were enriched by FACS. Blood was collected in EDTA tubes and processed within 24 hours, with PBMCs isolated through density gradient centrifugation. PBMCs intended for TCR sequencing were cryopreserved in liquid nitrogen and were subsequently thawed in a 37 degrees C water bath. Purity of sorted or isolated CD4+, CD8+ and CD8+ TEMRA cells was at least 90%. RNA was extracted using the RNeasy kit, and roughly 0.45 to 1 ug of the RNA was reverse transcribed with random hexamers. The immunoSEQ multiplex PCR assay, covering 54 Vbeta and 13 Jbeta segments, was used to amplify TCR beta CDR3 regions. Bias from PCR amplification was corrected by using a synthetic template baseline for primer optimization and for computational correction. Regarding the original processing steps: Only productive sequences were kept, with reads annotated to V, D and J genes according to IMGT and analyzed in immunoSEQ Analyzer. To calculate clonality, Shannon entropy was normalized by log2 of the number of productive unique sequences and then subtracted from one. Public and private clones were assessed among the 100 most prevalent clones of each patient and control. Clones were defined as Susac-specific when absent from the healthy and MS cohorts, from about 970 published viral clones and from other ImmuneACCESS disease sequences. Using fastp at Q25 and MiXCR, TCRdb reprocessed the public reads and kept productive beta chains. Each CDR3 protein appears once, grouped with its most common genes and DNA. The V and J calls follow TCRdb's processing rather than the paper's. The sample table holds over 100,000 distinct CDR3 sequences, of which over 90% were seen once. Jointly, the top ten make up less than 0.15% of the sample.

Worth noting for this clonotype: What antigen it recognizes has not been identified. One base away there is no much larger clone; base qualities are not given.

CDR1 and CDR2 are drawn from the germline V gene (reference sequence): SEHNR, FQNEAQ. At the junction V is shortened by 4 bases and J by 2 bases; bases outside the gene matches: 7. Spanning cysteine to phenylalanine, the CDR3 consists of 16 amino acids. Only CDR3 DNA is held: 48 bases, read in frame from base 1. The sequence joins TRBV7-9 to TRBJ2-1; 8 nucleotides in the junction match TRBD1. The clonotype was recovered from a human donor with Susac syndrome. Sequenced: CD4+ T cells from PBMCs. The bases read TGTGCCAGCAGCTGGAGGACAGGGAGAACCTACAATGAGCAGTTCTTC. The resulting protein is CASSWRTGRTYNEQFF.